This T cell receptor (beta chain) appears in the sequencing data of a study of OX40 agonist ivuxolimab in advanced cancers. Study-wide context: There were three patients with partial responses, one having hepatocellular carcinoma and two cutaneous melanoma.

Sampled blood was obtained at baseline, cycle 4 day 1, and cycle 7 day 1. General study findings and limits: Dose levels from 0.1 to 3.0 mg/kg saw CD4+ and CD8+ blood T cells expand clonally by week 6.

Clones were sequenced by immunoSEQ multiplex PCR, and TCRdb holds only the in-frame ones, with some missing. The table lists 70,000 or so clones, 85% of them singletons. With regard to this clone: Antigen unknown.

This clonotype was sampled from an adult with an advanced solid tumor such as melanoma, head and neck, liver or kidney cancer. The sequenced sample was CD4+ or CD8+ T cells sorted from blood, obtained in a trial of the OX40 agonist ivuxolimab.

The CDR3 is CASSVTSDKQETQYF. In nucleotides, the CDR3 is TGTGCCAGCAGTGTCACTAGCGACAAACAAGAGACCCAGTACTTC. The V gene is TRBV6-4, the J gene TRBJ2-5, with 7 bases fitting TRBD2. The germline V gene has CDR1 MRHNA and CDR2 SNTAGT. The CDR3 loop spans 15 amino acids. V gave up 4 bases and J gave up 2 bases; unmatched junction bases: 7.